Below, 17 T cell receptor beta chains from the same sample are listed, as sequenced in a study of regulatory T cells in long-lasting Graves disease. Through Arm-PCR of CDR3 regions and iRepertoire HTBI primers, TCR beta libraries were built. Via MiXCR, TCRdb re-called the multiplex PCR reads, giving one row per CDR3 protein. The table shows approximately 400,000 distinct CDR3 sequences, with roughly 24% occurring only once. Time point of the sample: persistent/refractory GD, antithyroid drugs over 5 years with positive TRAb. Preparation of the TCR library used RNA extracted from PBMCs. Sequenced here: peripheral blood mononuclear cells (PBMCs), sampled when the disease was refractory, from a patient treated with antithyroid drugs. The receptors originated from a woman in her thirties or forties with Graves disease.

This clonotype was detected many times. The chain joins TRBV6-2 or TRBV6-3 to TRBJ2-7; 12 nucleotides align to TRBD2. Germline V gene data show CDR1 as MNHEY and CDR2 as SVGEGT. V dropped 5 bases and J dropped 3; count of bases not matched to a gene: 5. CDR3 length: 15 residues. CDR3 sequence reads: CASSEETSGSYEQYF. For the CDR3, the DNA is TGTGCCAGCAGTGAAGAGACTAGCGGGAGCTACGAGCAGTACTTC.

This clonotype came up many times. This chain joins TRBV11-2 and TRBJ1-1; D unclear. Germline CDR1 and CDR2: SGHAT and FQNNGV. The CDR3 consists of 13 residues. Trimming took off 1 base at V and 5 bases at J, with 8 bases between the two ends. The CDR3 sequence: CASSLVAWTEAFF. CDR3 nucleotide sequence: TGTGCCAGCAGCTTAGTTGCCTGGACTGAAGCTTTCTTT.

This clonotype occurred many times. The chain combines TRBV28 with TRBJ2-2, with 7 positions matching TRBD2. CDR3 length: 16 amino acids. Unmatched junction bases numbered 16, after V lost 8 bases and J lost 7 bases. Germline lookup yields CDR1 MDHEN and CDR2 SYDVKM. The CDR3: CASDSSYGREYGELFF. In DNA form, the CDR3 reads TGTGCCAGCGATTCCTCTTATGGGCGGGAGTACGGGGAGCTGTTTTTT.

This chain joins TRBV13 and TRBJ2-5, with 12 nucleotides matching TRBD2. Trimming at V came to 5 bases and at J to 1 base, leaving 11 bases not matched to a gene. The CDR3 is 18 amino acids. Germline CDR1 reads PRHDT; CDR2 reads FYEKMQ (reference sequence). In DNA, the CDR3 is TGTGCCAGCAGCCCTCCGCGGTCGACTAGCGGGGGCCAAGAGACCCAGTACTTC. It is translated as CASSPPRSTSGGQETQYF.

The chain carries TRBV7-9 and TRBJ2-3; D gene uncertain. This CDR3 is 14 amino acids long. CDR1 and CDR2 from the germline V gene are SEHNR and FQNEAQ (reference sequence). Between the trimmed V and J ends, which lost 5 bases and 4 bases, there was a span of 13 bases. The CDR3 loop reads CASSPMGRPDTQYF. In nucleotides, the CDR3 is TGTGCCAGCAGCCCCATGGGAAGACCAGATACGCAGTATTTT.

This clonotype occurred many times. The V and J genes are TRBV11-2 and TRBJ1-5, with D possibly TRBD1 on 5 matching bases. This CDR3 has 14 residues. Trimming pared 5 bases from V and 4 bases from J, leaving 12 bases between. Germline CDR1 reads SGHAT; CDR2 reads FQNNGV. CDR3 protein: CASSPDSANQPQHF. In DNA form, the CDR3 reads TGTGCCAGCAGCCCCGACAGCGCAAATCAGCCCCAGCATTTT.

The V and J genes are TRBV25-1 and TRBJ2-1; TRBD2 aligns across 8 bases. In germline, CDR1 is MGHDK, CDR2 SYGVNS. CDR3 size: 13 residues. V lost 8 bases, J lost 5 bases, and 5 bases stayed unmatched. The chain's CDR3 is CASVLAENNEQFF. CDR3 sequence (DNA): TGTGCCAGCGTACTAGCGGAGAACAATGAGCAGTTCTTC.

This clonotype came up a few times. This chain links TRBV19 with TRBJ1-5; D is unclear. The CDR3 has 15 residues. Trimming left V 2 bases short and J 0 bases short, with 8 bases between. In germline, CDR1 is LNHDA, CDR2 SQIVND (reference sequence). The CDR3 DNA reads TGTGCCAGTAGTATATGGCTTCTTAGCAATCAGCCCCAGCATTTT. This encodes CASSIWLLSNQPQHF.

This chain uses TRBV11-2 with TRBJ2-2; TRBD1 aligns across 7 bases. The CDR3 covers 16 residues. Germline lookup yields CDR1 SGHAT and CDR2 FQNNGV. Unmatched junction bases numbered 8, after V lost 0 bases and J lost 7 bases. CDR3 nucleotides: TGTGCCAGCAGCTTAGAAGACAGGGATTGGATCGGGGAGCTGTTTTTT. It encodes CASSLEDRDWIGELFF.

In this sample, this clonotype turned up many times. The chain joins TRBV20-1 to TRBJ1-4; D ambiguous. V was trimmed by 2 bases and J by 6 bases, leaving 19 bases between them. The length of the CDR3 is 16 residues. The germline gives CDR1 DFQATT, CDR2 SNEGSKA (reference sequence). Here the CDR3 reads CSARHKSYHSDEKLFF. The CDR3 nucleotides are TGCAGTGCTAGACACAAGAGCTACCATAGTGATGAAAAACTGTTTTTT.

Of note for this clonotype: One end of the junction does not line up with germline, which may come from a read error. The chain employs TRBV14 and TRBJ2-2, with D possibly TRBD2 on 5 matching bases. CDR3 size: 14 residues. Germline CDR1 SGHDN, CDR2 FVKESK. The CDR3 here is CASSLRRLTGKLFF. In DNA, the CDR3 is TGTGCCAGCAGCCTGCGGCGCCTCACCGGGAAGCTGTTTTTT.

In its sample, this clonotype was seen a few times. The chain links TRBV18 to TRBJ1-2; D is unresolved. The CDR3 sequence is 13 residues long. Germline loops: CDR1 KGHSH, CDR2 LQKENI. V gave up 6 bases and J gave up 4 bases, with 12 bases separating them. In DNA form, the CDR3 reads TGTGCCAGCTCCCACGGCCCCGTCTATGGCTACACCTTC. As protein: CASSHGPVYGYTF.

The chain carries TRBV5-1 and TRBJ1-1, with D tentatively TRBD1 (6 bases). CDR3 length: 15 amino acids. The V gene lost 7 bases and the J gene lost 0 bases, with 16 bases spanning the gap. Germline V CDR1 and CDR2: SGHRS, YFSETQ. The CDR3 here is CASRRGAAMNTEAFF. CDR3 bases: TGCGCCAGCCGACGGGGGGCCGCTATGAACACTGAAGCTTTCTTT.

The sample holds a few counts of this clonotype. V is TRBV28 and J is TRBJ2-1, with 7 bases identical to TRBD1. The CDR3 extends over 14 amino acids. The germline CDR1 and CDR2 sequences are MDHEN and SYDVKM. J was trimmed by 4 bases and V by 7 bases; bases with no gene match: 7. The CDR3 bases are TGTGCCAGCACCAAAGGGACAGAATACAATGAGCAGTTCTTC. Protein product: CASTKGTEYNEQFF.

The V and J genes are TRBV7-9 and TRBJ2-2; 9 nucleotides align to TRBD2. The junction had 6 bases not matched to a gene; V was cut back by 6 bases and J by 1 base. The length of the CDR3 is 16 residues. Germline CDR1 is SEHNR and CDR2 is FQNEAQ (reference sequence). As DNA, the CDR3 is TGTGCCAGCAGGCCCGGGACTAGCAGGAACACCGGGGAGCTGTTTTTT. This codes for CASRPGTSRNTGELFF.

This clonotype appeared many times. V usage is TRBV6-1 and J usage is TRBJ2-4, with D perhaps matching TRBD2 (5 bases). With 2 bases removed from V and 7 bases from J, the gap between germline ends came to 15 bases. Germline-derived CDR1 and CDR2 are MNHNS and SASEGT. CDR3 length: 15 amino acids. This CDR3 reads CASSERGGMSNIQYF. The CDR3 coding sequence is TGTGCCAGCAGTGAACGCGGAGGAATGAGTAACATTCAGTACTTC.

This clonotype appeared many times. This chain links TRBV20-1 with TRBJ2-5, with 10 bases matching TRBD2. Germline lookup yields CDR1 DFQATT and CDR2 SNEGSKA (reference sequence). The ends lost 5 bases at V and 2 bases at J; junction bases unmatched: 8. The CDR3 loop spans 15 amino acids. The CDR3 DNA is TGCAGTGCTGATAGAAGCGGGAGGGTTCAAGAGACCCAGTACTTC. It is translated as CSADRSGRVQETQYF.